A single TCR beta chain is shown here with its context. V was pared by 5 bases and J by 0 bases, with 12 bases between. The length of the CDR3 is 15 residues. Looked up from germline, CDR1 is MNHNS and CDR2 is SASEGT. The entry originates in a study of T cell changes during pregnancy in multiple sclerosis. The table came from immunoSEQ multiplex PCR; TCRdb's copy has only in-frame clones and leaves some out. The sample records 30,000 to 40,000 clones, approximately 89% being singletons. The chain carries TRBV6-1 and TRBJ2-3; D is perhaps TRBD2 (6 bases). Source: CD4+ T cells from peripheral blood mononuclear cells, taken after pregnancy. This clonotype was sampled from a female donor in good health, enrolled as a control in a pregnancy study. Written as DNA, the CDR3 is TGTGCCAGCAGTCGGGACTTTACTAGCACAGATACGCAGTATTTT. Its protein product is CASSRDFTSTDTQYF.